This TCR beta chain comes out of a study of blood T cell repertoires in COVID-19. Background on the study: Acute and convalescent COVID-19 samples came from the United States, Italy and Spain. Sources were T cells, B-cell-depleted T cells, or PBMCs; the material itself was cDNA or gDNA.

V dropped 7 bases and J dropped 0 bases, with 10 bases sitting between them. The CDR3 is 14 residues long. Germline CDR1 reads MNHNY; CDR2 reads SVGAGI (reference sequence). Original processing notes: Amplified reference gene primers provided the basis for estimating nucleated cell counts. Sequencing used immunoSEQ multiplex PCR; TCRdb keeps in-frame clones, though not all of them. V and J calls and clone size are as listed in that table; D and trimming were resolved from the DNA. The sample gives more than 90,000 clones, about four fifths of which show up once; approximately 22% is in the top ten. The origin of this receptor is a human donor in a cohort sampled during active COVID-19. Material: peripheral blood. This rearrangement joins TRBV6-6 to TRBJ1-3; D unresolved. The CDR3 bases are TGTGCCAGCATCCGACAAGGCTCTGGAAACACCATATATTTT. Translation: CASIRQGSGNTIYF.